These T cell receptor beta chains were read from a single sample in a study of long-term antiretroviral therapy in people with HIV. Only in-frame clones appear in the TCRdb table, and some are missing; sequencing was by immunoSEQ multiplex PCR. The table records 20,000 to 25,000 clones, almost 85% of them present only once. The material was unsorted PBMCs, obtained 0.3 years after starting antiretroviral therapy. These TCRs come from a man aged 45-60 years with HIV. Each CDR3 is given with its conserved first and last residue. D genes are given only for firm matches. Clone size is shown for a subset of rows, as once, few, many or a class of expanded clone.

CASSEEGPGNTIYF,TGCGCCAGCAGTGAGGAGGGGCCTGGAAACACCATATATTTT,TRBV10-2,TRBJ1-3,NA,once
CASSRTGRVEEQYF,TGTGCCAGCTCACGAACGGGCCGGGTTGAGGAGCAGTACTTC,TRBV18,TRBJ2-7,NA,few
CSVPGGEAFF,TGCAGTGTCCCGGGAGGGGAAGCTTTCTTT,TRBV20-1,TRBJ1-1,NA,NA
CATAGAGFGDTQYF,TGTGCCACCGCAGGGGCCGGATTTGGAGATACGCAGTATTTT,TRBV15,TRBJ2-3,NA,NA
CASSKGQATDTQYF,TGTGCCAGCAGCAAGGGGCAGGCCACAGATACGCAGTATTTT,TRBV7-3,TRBJ2-3,NA,NA
CASTIRVGVGIRDGYTF,TGTGCCAGCACCATTAGAGTCGGGGTTGGAATTCGCGATGGCTACACCTTC,TRBV7-2,TRBJ1-2,NA,NA
CASSYRDSLYEQYF,TGTGCCAGCAGCTACCGGGACAGCCTCTACGAGCAGTACTTC,TRBV7-9,TRBJ2-7,TRBD1,NA
CASSLAVSSYNEQFF,TGTGCCAGCAGCTTAGCCGTAAGCTCCTACAATGAGCAGTTCTTC,TRBV7-2,TRBJ2-1,NA,NA
CASSDGGWNEQFF,TGTGCCAGCAGTGACGGGGGATGGAATGAGCAGTTCTTC,TRBV5-5,TRBJ2-1,NA,NA
CASSLAWTLDGTEAFF,TGCGCCAGCAGCTTGGCCTGGACGCTGGACGGCACTGAAGCTTTCTTT,TRBV5-1,TRBJ1-1,NA,NA
CASSLYGVGGSNEQFF,TGTGCCAGCAGCTTGTATGGCGTGGGGGGGAGCAATGAGCAGTTCTTC,TRBV7-2,TRBJ2-1,TRBD2,NA
CASSGTSAYEQYF,TGTGCCAGCAGCGGGACTAGTGCTTACGAGCAGTACTTC,TRBV11-3,TRBJ2-7,TRBD2,NA
CASSHGDIAKNIQYF,TGCGCCAGCAGTCATGGGGATATAGCCAAAAACATTCAGTACTTC,TRBV5-1,TRBJ2-4,NA,NA
CASSLIGVYTF,TGTGCCAGCAGCTTGATTGGGGTCTACACCTTC,TRBV5-6,TRBJ1-2,NA,NA
CASSQDARDRSSPLHF,TGCGCCAGCAGCCAAGACGCACGGGACAGATCTTCACCCCTCCACTTT,TRBV4-3,TRBJ1-6,TRBD1,NA
CASSLHRGLYEQYF,TGTGCCAGCAGCTTGCACAGGGGGCTGTACGAGCAGTACTTC,TRBV7-2,TRBJ2-7,TRBD1,NA
CASSLGTGLNEKLFF,TGTGCCAGCAGTTTAGGGACAGGCCTTAATGAAAAACTGTTTTTT,TRBV28,TRBJ1-4,TRBD1,NA